Sequencing of this T cell receptor (beta chain) was carried out in a study of siplizumab effects on memory and regulatory T cells. Method: immunoSEQ multiplex PCR; TCRdb's copy keeps in-frame clones and lacks some. The sample holds 8,500 to 10,000 clones; roughly 40% are singletons and the top ten take about 9.4%. This clone was detected only once. What it recognizes is unknown. The mixed lymphocyte reaction cells were held in coculture (37°C) for around six days. The V end was cut by 4 bases, the J end by 0 bases, with 12 bases between. CDR1 SQVTM and CDR2 ANQGSEA come from the germline V gene. The CDR3 has 14 residues.

Sequenced sample: CFSE-low (dividing) CD4+ T cells sorted from an allogeneic mixed lymphocyte reaction. The chain couples TRBV29-1 to TRBJ1-1; D gene uncertain. The source is a human donor in good health; the cells came from an allogeneic mixed lymphocyte reaction. The CDR3 DNA is TGCAGCGTTGGTCAGTCGTGGATGAACACTGAAGCTTTCTTT. Its protein is CSVGQSWMNTEAFF.